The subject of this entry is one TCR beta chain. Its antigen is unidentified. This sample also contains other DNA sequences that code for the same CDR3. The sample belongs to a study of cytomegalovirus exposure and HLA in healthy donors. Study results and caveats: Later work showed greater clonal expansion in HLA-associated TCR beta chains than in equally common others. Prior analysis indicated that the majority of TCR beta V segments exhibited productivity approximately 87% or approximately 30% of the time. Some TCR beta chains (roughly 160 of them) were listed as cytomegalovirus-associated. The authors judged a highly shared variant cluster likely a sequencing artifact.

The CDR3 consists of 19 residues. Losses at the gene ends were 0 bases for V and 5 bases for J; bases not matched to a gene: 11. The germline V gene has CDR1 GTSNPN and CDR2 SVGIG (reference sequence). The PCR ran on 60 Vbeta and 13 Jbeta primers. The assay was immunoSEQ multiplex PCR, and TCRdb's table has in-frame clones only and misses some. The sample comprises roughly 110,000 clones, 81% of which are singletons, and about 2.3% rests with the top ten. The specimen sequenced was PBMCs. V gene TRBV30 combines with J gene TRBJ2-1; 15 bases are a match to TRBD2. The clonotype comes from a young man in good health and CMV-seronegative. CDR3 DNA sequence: TGTGCCTGGAGTGTACCTGGACTAGCGGGGGGGCTCCGGCACAATGAGCAGTTCTTC. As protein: CAWSVPGLAGGLRHNEQFF.